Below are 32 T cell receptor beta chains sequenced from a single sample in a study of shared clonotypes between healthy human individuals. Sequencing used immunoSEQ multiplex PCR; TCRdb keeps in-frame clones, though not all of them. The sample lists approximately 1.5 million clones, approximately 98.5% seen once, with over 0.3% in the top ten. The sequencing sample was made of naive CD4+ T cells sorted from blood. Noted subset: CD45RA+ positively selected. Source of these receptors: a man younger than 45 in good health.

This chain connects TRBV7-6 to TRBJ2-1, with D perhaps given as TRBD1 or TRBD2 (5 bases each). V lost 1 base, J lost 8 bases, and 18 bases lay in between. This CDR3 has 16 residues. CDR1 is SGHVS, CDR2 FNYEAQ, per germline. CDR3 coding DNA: TGTGCCAGCAGCTTAGGAGGGGCCCGTGCCCCCCATGAGCAGTTCTTC. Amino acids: CASSLGGARAPHEQFF.

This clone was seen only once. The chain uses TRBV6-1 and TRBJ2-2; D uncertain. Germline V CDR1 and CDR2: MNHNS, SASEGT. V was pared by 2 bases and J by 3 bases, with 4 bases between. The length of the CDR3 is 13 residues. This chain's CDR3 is CASSETDTGELFF. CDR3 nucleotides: TGTGCCAGCAGTGAAACAGACACCGGGGAGCTGTTTTTT.

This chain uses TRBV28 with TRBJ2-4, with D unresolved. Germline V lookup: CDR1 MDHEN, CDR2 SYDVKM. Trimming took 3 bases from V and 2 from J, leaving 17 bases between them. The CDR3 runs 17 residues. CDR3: CASSFPRAVGSKNIQYF. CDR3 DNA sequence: TGTGCCAGCAGTTTCCCCCGAGCCGTCGGTTCCAAAAACATTCAGTACTTC.

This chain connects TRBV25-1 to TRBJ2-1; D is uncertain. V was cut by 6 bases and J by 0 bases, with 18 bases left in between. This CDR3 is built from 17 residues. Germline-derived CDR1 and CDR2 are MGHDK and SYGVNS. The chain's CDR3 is CASRAPISSSSYNEQFF. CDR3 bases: TGTGCCAGCAGAGCCCCAATCAGTTCGAGCTCCTACAATGAGCAGTTCTTC. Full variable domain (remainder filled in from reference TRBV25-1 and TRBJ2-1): EADIYQTPRYLVIGTGKKITLECSQTMGHDKMYWYQQDPGMELHLIHYSYGVNSTEKGDLSSESTVSRIRTEHFPLTLESARPSHTSQYLCASRAPISSSSYNEQFFGPGTRLTVL.

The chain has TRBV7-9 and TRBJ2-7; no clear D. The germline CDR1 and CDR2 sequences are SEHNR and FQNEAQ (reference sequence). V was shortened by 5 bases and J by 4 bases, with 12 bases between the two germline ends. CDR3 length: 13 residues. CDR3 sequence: CASSPTIGYEQYF. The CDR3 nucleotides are TGTGCCAGCAGCCCTACTATAGGGTACGAGCAGTACTTC.

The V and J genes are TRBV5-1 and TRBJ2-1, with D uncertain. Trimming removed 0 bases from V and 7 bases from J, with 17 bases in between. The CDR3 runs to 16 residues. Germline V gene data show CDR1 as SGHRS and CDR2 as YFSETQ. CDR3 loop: CASSLAGVGFENEQFF. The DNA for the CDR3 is TGCGCCAGCAGCTTGGCGGGCGTCGGTTTTGAGAATGAGCAGTTCTTC. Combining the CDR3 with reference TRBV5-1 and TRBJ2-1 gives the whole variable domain KAGVTQTPRYLIKTRGQQVTLSCSPISGHRSVSWYQQTPGQGLQFLFEYFSETQRNKGNFPGRFSGRQFSNSRSEMNVSTLELGDSALYLCASSLAGVGFENEQFFGPGTRLTVL.

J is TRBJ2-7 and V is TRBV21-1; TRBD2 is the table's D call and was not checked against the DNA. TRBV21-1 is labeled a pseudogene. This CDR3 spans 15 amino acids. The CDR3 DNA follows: TGTGCCAGCAACCCCTTAAGTGGAGGCTCCTACGAGCAGTACTTC. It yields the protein CASNPLSGGSYEQYF.

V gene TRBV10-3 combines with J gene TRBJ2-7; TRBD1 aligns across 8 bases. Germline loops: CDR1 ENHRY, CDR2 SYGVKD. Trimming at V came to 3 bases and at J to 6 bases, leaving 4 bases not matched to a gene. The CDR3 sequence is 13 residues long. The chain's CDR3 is CAISETTGAEQYF. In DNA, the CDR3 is TGTGCCATCAGTGAAACGACAGGGGCCGAGCAGTACTTC.

CDR3 DNA: TGTGCCAGCAGCTTAGGTCCCCAAAGTCCGTTCTTC. As protein: CASSLGPQSPFF. V gene TRBV7-2 combines with J gene TRBJ2-1; D is undetermined. The CDR3 runs to 12 residues. Germline V CDR1 and CDR2: SGHTA, FQGNSA. The V end was cut by 1 base, the J end by 15 bases, with 13 bases between.

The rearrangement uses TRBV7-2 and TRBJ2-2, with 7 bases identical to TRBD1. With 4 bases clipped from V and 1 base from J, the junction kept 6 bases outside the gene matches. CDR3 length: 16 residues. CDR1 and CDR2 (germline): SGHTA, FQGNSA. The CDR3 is CASSSPDRWNTGELFF. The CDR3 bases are TGTGCCAGCAGCTCGCCGGACAGGTGGAACACCGGGGAGCTGTTTTTT.

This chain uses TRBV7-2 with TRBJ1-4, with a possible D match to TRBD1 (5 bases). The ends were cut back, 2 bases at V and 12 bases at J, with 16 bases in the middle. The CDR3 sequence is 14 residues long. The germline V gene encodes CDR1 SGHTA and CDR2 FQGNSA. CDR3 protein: CASSLPGPSTQLFF. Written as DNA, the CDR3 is TGTGCCAGCAGCTTACCGGGACCTAGCACCCAACTGTTTTTT.

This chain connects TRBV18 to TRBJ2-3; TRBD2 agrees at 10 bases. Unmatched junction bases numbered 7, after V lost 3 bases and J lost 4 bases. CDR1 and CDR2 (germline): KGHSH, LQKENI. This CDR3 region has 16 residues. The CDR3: CASSPPSGRNADTQYF. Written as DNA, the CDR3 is TGTGCCAGCTCACCTCCTAGCGGGAGAAACGCAGATACGCAGTATTTT.

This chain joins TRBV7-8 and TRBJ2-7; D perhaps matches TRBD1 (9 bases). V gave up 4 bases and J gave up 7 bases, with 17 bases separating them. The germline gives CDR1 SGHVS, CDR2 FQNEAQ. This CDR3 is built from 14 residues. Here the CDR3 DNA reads TGTGCCAGCAGCTCGGGGGGGACAGGGTTGGAGCAGTACTTC. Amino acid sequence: CASSSGGTGLEQYF.

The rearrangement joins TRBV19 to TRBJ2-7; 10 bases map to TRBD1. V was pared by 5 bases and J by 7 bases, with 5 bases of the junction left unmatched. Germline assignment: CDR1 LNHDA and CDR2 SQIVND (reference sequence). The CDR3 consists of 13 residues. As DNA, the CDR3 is TGTGCCAGTAGTCTCGACAGGGGGCGTGAGCAGTACTTC. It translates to CASSLDRGREQYF.

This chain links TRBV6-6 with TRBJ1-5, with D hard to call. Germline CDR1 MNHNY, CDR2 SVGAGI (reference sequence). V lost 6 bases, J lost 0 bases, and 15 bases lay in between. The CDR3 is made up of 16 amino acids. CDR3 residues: CASRHPVGNSNQPQHF. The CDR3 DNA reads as TGTGCCAGCAGGCACCCCGTCGGAAATAGCAATCAGCCCCAGCATTTT.

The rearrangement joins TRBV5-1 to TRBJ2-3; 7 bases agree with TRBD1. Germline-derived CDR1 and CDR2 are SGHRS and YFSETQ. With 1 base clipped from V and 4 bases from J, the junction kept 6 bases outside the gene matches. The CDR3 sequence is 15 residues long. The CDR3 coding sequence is TGCGCCAGCAGCTTGCCTACAGGGGAAGCAGATACGCAGTATTTT. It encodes CASSLPTGEADTQYF.

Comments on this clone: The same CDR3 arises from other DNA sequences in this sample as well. The CDR3 nucleotides read TGCGCCAGCAGCTTGGTTGGAGGTGAGCAGTTCTTC. It encodes CASSLVGGEQFF. The rearrangement joins TRBV5-1 to TRBJ2-1, with a possible D match to TRBD2 (5 bases). The CDR3 loop spans 12 amino acids. CDR1 and CDR2 (germline): SGHRS, YFSETQ. V was shortened by 0 bases and J by 9 bases, with 7 bases between the two germline ends.

This CDR3 is CASSDEGLGRDTQYF. CDR3 coding DNA: TGTGCCAGCAGTGATGAAGGACTAGGGCGAGATACGCAGTATTTT. The chain couples TRBV25-1 to TRBJ2-3; 7 nucleotides line up with TRBD2. The CDR3 is made up of 15 amino acids. Germline trimming cut 3 bases from V and 5 bases from J; bases unmatched to any gene: 8. CDR1 and CDR2 from the germline V gene are MGHDK and SYGVNS.

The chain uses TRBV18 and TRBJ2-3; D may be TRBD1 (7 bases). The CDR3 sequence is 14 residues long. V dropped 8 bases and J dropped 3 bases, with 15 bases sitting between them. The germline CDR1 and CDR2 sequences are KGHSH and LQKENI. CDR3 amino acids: CASRPTGRTDTQYF. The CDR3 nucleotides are TGTGCCAGCCGACCGACAGGGAGGACAGATACGCAGTATTTT. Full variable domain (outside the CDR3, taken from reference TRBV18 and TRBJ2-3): NAGVMQNPRHLVRRRGQEARLRCSPMKGHSHVYWYRQLPEEGLKFMVYLQKENIIDESGMPKERFSAEFPKEGPSILRIQQVVRGDSAAYFCASRPTGRTDTQYFGPGTRLTVL.

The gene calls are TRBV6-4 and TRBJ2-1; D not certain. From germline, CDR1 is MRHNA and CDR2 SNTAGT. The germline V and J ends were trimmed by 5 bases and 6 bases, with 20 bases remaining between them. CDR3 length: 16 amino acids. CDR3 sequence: CASSPTQESPFNEQFF. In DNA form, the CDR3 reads TGTGCCAGCAGTCCTACCCAGGAGAGCCCCTTCAATGAGCAGTTCTTC.

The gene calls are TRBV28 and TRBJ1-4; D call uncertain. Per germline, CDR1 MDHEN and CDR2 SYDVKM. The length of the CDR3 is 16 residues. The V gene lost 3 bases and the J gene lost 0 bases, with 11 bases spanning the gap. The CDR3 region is CASSLRSAATNEKLFF. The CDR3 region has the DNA TGTGCCAGCAGTTTGAGGAGTGCTGCAACTAATGAAAAACTGTTTTTT.

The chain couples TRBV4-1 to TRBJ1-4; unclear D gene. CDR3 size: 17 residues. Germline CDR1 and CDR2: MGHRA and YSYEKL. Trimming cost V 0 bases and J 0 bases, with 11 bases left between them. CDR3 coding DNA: TGCGCCAGCAGCCAAGACAGCAGGACCCCAACTAATGAAAAACTGTTTTTT. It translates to CASSQDSRTPTNEKLFF.

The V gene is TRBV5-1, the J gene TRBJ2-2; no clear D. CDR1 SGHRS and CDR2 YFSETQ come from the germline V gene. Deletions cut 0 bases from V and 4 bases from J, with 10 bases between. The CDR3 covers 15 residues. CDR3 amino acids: CASSLEGPATGELFF. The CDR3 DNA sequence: TGCGCCAGCAGCTTGGAAGGGCCGGCCACCGGGGAGCTGTTTTTT.

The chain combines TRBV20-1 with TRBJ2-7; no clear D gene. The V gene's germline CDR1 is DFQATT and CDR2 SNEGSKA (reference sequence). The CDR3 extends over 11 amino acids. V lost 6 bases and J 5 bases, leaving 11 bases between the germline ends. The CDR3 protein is CSAGALDEQYF. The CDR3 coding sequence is TGCAGTGCAGGTGCTTTGGACGAGCAGTACTTC.

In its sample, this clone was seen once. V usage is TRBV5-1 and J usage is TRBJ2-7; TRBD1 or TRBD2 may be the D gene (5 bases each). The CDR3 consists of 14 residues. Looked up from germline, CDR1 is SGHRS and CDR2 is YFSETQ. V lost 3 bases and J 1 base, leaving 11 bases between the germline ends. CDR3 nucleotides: TGCGCCAGCAGCTCCCGGGACGCGTCCTACGAGCAGTACTTC. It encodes CASSSRDASYEQYF.

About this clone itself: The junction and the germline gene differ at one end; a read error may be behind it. For the CDR3, the DNA is TGTGCCAGCCGTTATCTAGCGGGAGGGCCCCTCGAGCAGTACTTC. Its protein is CASRYLAGGPLEQYF. V gene TRBV6-5 combines with J gene TRBJ2-7; 12 bases align to TRBD2. CDR3 length: 15 amino acids. The germline CDR1 and CDR2 sequences are MNHEY and SVGAGI.

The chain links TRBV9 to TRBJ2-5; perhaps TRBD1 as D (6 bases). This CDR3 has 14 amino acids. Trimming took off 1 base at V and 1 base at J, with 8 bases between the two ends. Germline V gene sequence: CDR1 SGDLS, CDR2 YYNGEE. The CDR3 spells CASSVLQGQETQYF. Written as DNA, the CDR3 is TGTGCCAGCAGCGTATTACAGGGCCAAGAGACCCAGTACTTC.

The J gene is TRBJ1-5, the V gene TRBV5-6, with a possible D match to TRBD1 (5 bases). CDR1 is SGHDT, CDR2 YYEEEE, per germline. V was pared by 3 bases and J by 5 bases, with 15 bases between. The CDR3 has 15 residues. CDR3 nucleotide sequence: TGTGCCAGCAGCTACAGCTCAGGGCAGTATCAGCCCCAGCATTTT. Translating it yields CASSYSSGQYQPQHF.

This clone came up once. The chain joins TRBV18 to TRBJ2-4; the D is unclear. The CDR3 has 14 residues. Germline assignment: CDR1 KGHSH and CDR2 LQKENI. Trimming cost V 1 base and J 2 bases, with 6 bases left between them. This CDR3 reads CASSPQGSKNIQYF. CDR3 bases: TGTGCCAGCTCACCACAAGGGTCCAAAAACATTCAGTACTTC.

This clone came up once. CDR3 region: CASSDRLSATNEKLFF. As DNA, the CDR3 is TGTGCCAGCAGTGATAGATTATCCGCAACTAATGAAAAACTGTTTTTT. The chain uses TRBV25-1 and TRBJ1-4; D call uncertain. Germline loops: CDR1 MGHDK, CDR2 SYGVNS. The V end lost 3 bases, the J end lost 0 bases, and 11 bases lay between the germline ends. This CDR3 has 16 residues.

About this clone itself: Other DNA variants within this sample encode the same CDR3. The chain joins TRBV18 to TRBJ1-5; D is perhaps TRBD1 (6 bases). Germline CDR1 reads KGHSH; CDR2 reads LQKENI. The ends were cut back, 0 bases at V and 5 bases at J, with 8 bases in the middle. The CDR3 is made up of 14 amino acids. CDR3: CASSPPYRDQPQHF. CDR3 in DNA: TGTGCCAGCTCACCACCGTACAGGGATCAGCCCCAGCATTTT.

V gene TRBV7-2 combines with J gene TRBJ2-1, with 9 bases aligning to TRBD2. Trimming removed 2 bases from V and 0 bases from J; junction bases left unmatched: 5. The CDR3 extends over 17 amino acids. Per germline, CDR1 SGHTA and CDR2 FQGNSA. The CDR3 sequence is CASSLTLAGLSYNEQFF. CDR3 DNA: TGTGCCAGCAGCTTAACACTAGCGGGTCTCTCCTACAATGAGCAGTTCTTC.